Each of the 3 T cell receptor beta chains below was sequenced from the same sample in a study of blood T cells in healthy people across ages. Together with a sample-barcoded 5' primer, a J-beta primer mix was included in a second PCR lasting about 6 to 11 cycles. TCRdb used MiXCR to reprocess the 5' RACE reads, holding one entry per CDR3 protein. The profile shows about 1.1 million distinct CDR3 sequences, approximately 38% of them singletons. Specimen: blood. These receptors all stem from a man aged 18-30 years in good health.

The rearrangement links TRBV12-3 or TRBV12-4 to TRBJ2-7; D might be TRBD2 (6 bases). The V gene lost 3 bases and the J gene lost 6 bases, with 15 bases spanning the gap. This CDR3 is built from 14 residues. The CDR3 bases are TGTGCCAGCAGTTTTCCGGATCGGGGAGGCGAGCAGTACTTC. It translates to CASSFPDRGGEQYF.

This clonotype showed up just a few times. The genes are TRBV3-1 and TRBJ2-7; no definite D call. The J call may be faulty, since TRBJ2-4 better matches the DNA end. CDR1 and CDR2 from the germline V gene are LGHDT and YNNKEL (reference sequence). CDR3 length: 16 amino acids. The CDR3 bases are TGTGCCAGCAGCCAAAAGTCCCCTCGTTCCTGGGACATTCAGTACTTC. Encoded protein: CASSQKSPRSWDIQYF.

The chain links TRBV12-5 to TRBJ2-1; D is perhaps TRBD2 (5 bases). CDR3 length: 12 amino acids. The V end was cut by 0 bases, the J end by 15 bases, with 12 bases between. The germline CDR1 and CDR2 sequences are LGHNT and FRNRAP. CDR3 amino acids: CASGLVRGSRFF. CDR3 DNA: TGTGCTAGTGGTTTGGTACGGGGTTCAAGGTTCTTC.